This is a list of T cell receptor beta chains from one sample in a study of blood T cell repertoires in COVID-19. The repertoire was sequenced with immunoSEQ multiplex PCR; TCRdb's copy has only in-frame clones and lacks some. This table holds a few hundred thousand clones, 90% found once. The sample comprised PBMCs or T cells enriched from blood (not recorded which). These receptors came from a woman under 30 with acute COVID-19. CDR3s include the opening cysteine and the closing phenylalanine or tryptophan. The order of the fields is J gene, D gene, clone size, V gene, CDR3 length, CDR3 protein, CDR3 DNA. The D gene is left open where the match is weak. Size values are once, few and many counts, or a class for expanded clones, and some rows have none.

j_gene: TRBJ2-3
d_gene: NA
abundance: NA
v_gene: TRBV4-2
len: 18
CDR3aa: CASSRLKAAGRGADTQYF
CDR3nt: TGTGCCAGCAGCCGCCTTAAGGCAGCAGGGCGTGGGGCAGATACGCAGTATTTT

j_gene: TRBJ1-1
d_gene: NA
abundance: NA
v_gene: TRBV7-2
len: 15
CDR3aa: CASSLARGMDTEAFF
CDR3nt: TGTGCCAGCAGCTTAGCGCGGGGGATGGACACTGAAGCTTTCTTT

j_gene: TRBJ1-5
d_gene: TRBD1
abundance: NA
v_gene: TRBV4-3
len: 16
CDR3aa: CASSQEAGGYHQPQHF
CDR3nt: TGCGCCAGCAGCCAAGAGGCAGGGGGCTATCATCAGCCCCAGCATTTT

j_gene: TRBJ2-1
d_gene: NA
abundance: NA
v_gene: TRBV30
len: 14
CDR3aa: CAWATGRSYNEQFF
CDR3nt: TGTGCCTGGGCGACAGGGAGGTCCTACAATGAGCAGTTCTTC

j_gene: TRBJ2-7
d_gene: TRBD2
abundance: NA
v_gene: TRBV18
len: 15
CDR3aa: CASSPQVTSGQGQYF
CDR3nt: TGTGCCAGCTCACCACAAGTCACTAGCGGCCAGGGGCAGTACTTC

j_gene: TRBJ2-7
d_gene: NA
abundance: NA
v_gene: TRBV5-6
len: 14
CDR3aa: CASSYPDGTYEQYF
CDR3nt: TGTGCCAGCAGCTATCCGGACGGGACCTACGAGCAGTACTTC

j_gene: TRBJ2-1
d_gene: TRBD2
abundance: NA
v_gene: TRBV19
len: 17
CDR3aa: CASSRGLAGGSYNEQFF
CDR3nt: TGTGCCAGTAGCCGGGGACTAGCGGGAGGAAGCTACAATGAGCAGTTCTTC

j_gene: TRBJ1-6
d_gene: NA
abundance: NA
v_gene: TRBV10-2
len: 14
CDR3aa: CASSQGSYNSPLHF
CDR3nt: TGCGCCAGTTCACAGGGATCCTATAATTCACCCCTCCACTTT

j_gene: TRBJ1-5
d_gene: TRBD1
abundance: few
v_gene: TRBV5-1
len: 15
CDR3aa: CASSPWTGKGQPQHF
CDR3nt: TGCGCCAGCAGCCCTTGGACAGGGAAAGGTCAGCCCCAGCATTTT

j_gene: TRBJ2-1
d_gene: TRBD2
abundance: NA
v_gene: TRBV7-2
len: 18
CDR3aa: CASSYTAAAGGPRNEQFF
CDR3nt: TGTGCCAGCAGCTATACGGCGGCGGCGGGAGGGCCGCGGAATGAGCAGTTCTTC

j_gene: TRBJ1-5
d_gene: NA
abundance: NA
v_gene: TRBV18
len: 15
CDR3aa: CASSPVAGINQPQHF
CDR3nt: TGTGCCAGCTCACCAGTGGCAGGGATCAATCAGCCCCAGCATTTT

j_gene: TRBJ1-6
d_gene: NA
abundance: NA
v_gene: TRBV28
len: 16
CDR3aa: CASIPSSSSYNSPLHF
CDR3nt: TGTGCCAGCATCCCGTCGTCTAGCTCCTATAATTCACCCCTCCACTTT

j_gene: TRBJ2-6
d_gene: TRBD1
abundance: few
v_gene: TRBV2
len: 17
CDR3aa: CASSGTGGLTGANVLTF
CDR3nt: TGTGCCAGCAGTGGGACAGGGGGTCTCACTGGGGCCAACGTCCTGACTTTC

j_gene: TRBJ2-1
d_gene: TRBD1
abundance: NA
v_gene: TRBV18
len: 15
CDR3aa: CASSPQTGSHNEQFF
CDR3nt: TGTGCCAGCTCACCCCAGACAGGGTCGCACAATGAGCAGTTCTTC